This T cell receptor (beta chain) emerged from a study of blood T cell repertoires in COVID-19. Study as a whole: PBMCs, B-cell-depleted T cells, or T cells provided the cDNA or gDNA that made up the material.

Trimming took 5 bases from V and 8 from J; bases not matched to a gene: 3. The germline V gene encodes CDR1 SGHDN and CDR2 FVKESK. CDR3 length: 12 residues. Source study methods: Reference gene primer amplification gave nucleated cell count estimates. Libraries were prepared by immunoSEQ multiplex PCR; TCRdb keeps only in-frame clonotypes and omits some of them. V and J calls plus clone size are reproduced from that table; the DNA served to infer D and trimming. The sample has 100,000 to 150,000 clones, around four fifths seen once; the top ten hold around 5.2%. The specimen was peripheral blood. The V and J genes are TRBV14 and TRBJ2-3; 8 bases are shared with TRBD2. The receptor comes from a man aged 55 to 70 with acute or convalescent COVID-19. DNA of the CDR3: TGTGCCAGCAGCTTCGGGGGGGGTACGCAGTATTTT. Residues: CASSFGGGTQYF.